The clone carrying this TCR beta chain has a count of ten or more. Its antigen is unidentified. The data were obtained in a study of T cells in Graves' hyperthyroidism and ophthalmopathy. Overall study results and limits: The model foresaw ophthalmopathy a median approximately 6.3 months prior to onset. Blood samples included most of the expanded thyroid clonotypes exceeding 0.001.

No progression to ophthalmopathy during 18 months of follow-up defined stable disease. Isolation of PBMCs was performed on 8.5 to 10 ml fresh peripheral blood. CDR3 length: 14 residues. The germline V gene encodes CDR1 SEHNR and CDR2 FQNEAQ (reference sequence). The ends lost 3 bases at V and 5 bases at J; junction bases unmatched: 6. From RNA transcripts, TCR beta CDR3 regions were amplified. When the TCR CDR3 underwent first-round RT-PCR, the HTBI primer set was used. Via MiXCR, TCRdb re-called the multiplex PCR reads, giving one row per CDR3 protein. This sample has a few hundred thousand distinct CDR3 sequences; over 20% occur once, and the top ten carry around 50%.

Sequencing was performed on blood. This receptor was identified in a woman aged 50 to 65 with Graves' hyperthyroidism. The gene calls are TRBV7-9 and TRBJ1-2, with 7 bases identical to TRBD1. The CDR3 reads CASSFTGTAYGYTF. Written as DNA, the CDR3 is TGTGCCAGCAGCTTTACCGGGACAGCGTATGGCTACACCTTC.